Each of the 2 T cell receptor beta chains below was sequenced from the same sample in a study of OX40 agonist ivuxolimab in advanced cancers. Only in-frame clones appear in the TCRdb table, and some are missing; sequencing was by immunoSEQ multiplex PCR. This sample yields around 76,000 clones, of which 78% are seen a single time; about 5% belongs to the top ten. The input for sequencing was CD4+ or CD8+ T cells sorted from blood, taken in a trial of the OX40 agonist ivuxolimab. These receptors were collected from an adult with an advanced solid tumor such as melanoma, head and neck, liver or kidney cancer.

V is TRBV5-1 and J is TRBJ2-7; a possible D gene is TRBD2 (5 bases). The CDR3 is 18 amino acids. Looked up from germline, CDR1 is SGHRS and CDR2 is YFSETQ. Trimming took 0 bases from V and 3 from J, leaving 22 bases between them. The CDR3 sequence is CASSLAPGLTSWDYEQYF. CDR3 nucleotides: TGCGCCAGCAGCTTGGCCCCCGGACTGACCTCCTGGGACTACGAGCAGTACTTC.

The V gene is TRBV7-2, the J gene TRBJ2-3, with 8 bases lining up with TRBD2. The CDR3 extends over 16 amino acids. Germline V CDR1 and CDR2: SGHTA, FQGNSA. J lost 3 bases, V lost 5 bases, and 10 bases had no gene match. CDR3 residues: CASSRISGGRTDTQYF. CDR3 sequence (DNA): TGTGCCAGCAGCCGAATATCGGGGGGGAGAACAGATACGCAGTATTTT.